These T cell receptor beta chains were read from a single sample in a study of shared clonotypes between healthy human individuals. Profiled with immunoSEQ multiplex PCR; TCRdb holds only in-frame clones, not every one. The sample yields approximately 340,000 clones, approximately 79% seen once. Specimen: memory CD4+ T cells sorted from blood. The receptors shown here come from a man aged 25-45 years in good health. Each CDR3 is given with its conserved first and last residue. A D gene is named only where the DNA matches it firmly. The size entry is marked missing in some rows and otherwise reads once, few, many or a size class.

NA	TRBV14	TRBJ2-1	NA	TGTGCCAGCAGCCAAGGACCTCAGGGCAATGAGCAGTTCTTC	CASSQGPQGNEQFF
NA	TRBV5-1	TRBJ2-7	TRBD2	TGCGCCAGCAGCGTAGGAGCGGGAGGCTTAGGTGAGCAGTACTTC	CASSVGAGGLGEQYF
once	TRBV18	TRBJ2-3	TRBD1	TGTGCCAGCTCACGTGACAGGGCCGCGGATACGCAGTATTTT	CASSRDRAADTQYF
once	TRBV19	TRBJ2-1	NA	TGTGCCAGTAGTATAGATGGTGGTAGCTCCTACAATGAGCAGTTCTTC	CASSIDGGSSYNEQFF
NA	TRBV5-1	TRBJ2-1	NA	TGCGCCAGCAGCCCAGGAGGGCCCTACAATGAGCAGTTCTTC	CASSPGGPYNEQFF
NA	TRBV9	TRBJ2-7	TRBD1	TGTGCCAGCAGCGGAACAGGGGTCGCGGAGCAGTACTTC	CASSGTGVAEQYF
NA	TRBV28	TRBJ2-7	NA	TGTGCCAGCAGCCCTCCCTTGCTGGGAGCGGCAGGCGAGCAGTACTTC	CASSPPLLGAAGEQYF
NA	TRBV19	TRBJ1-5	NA	TGTGCCAGTAGTATAGATCACGATTACAGGGGCAATCAGCCCCAGCATTTT	CASSIDHDYRGNQPQHF
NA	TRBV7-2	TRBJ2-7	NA	TGTGCCAGCACCCGCTCGGCAGGGCGGGATCACGAGCAGTACTTC	CASTRSAGRDHEQYF
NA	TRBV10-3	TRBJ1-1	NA	TGTGCCATCAGTGAGTCTATGGTGCGGGAAGCTTTCTTT	CAISESMVREAFF
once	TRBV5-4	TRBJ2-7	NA	TGTGCCAGCAGCTTGGTAAGCTTTCAAAGCTCCTACGAGCAGTACTTC	CASSLVSFQSSYEQYF
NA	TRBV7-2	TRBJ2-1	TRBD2	TGTGCCAGCAGCTTATCCTTCCTAGCGGGAACTGAGCAGTTCTTC	CASSLSFLAGTEQFF
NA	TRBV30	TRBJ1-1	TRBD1	TGTGCCTGGTCACAGGGGGCTGAAGCTTTCTTT	CAWSQGAEAFF
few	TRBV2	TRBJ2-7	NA	TGTGCCAGCATCGGAGGCATCTCCTACGAGCAGTACTTC	CASIGGISYEQYF
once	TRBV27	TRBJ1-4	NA	TGTGCCAGCAGTTTTGACAGAAGAAATGAAAAACTGTTTTTT	CASSFDRRNEKLFF
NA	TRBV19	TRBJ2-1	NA	TGTGCCAGTAGTACACCTGGAGTAGCGGACAATGAGCAGTTCTTC	CASSTPGVADNEQFF